Included here is one TCR beta chain sequence, with context. In the original processing: Reference gene primer amplification gave nucleated cell count estimates. Here immunoSEQ multiplex PCR was the method, and the copy in TCRdb shows in-frame clones only, minus some. The D gene and trimming were derived from the DNA, and the V and J assignments and clone size from that table. This sample has roughly 200,000 clones, with over 80% found just once. The data originate from a study of blood T cell repertoires in COVID-19. Overall study context: The United States, Italy and Spain were the sources of the acute and convalescent COVID-19 samples. PBMCs, B-cell-depleted T cells, or T cells provided the cDNA or gDNA that made up the material.

Trimming removed 2 bases from V and 7 bases from J, with 15 bases in between. Germline assignment: CDR1 KGHSH and CDR2 LQKENI. There are 14 residues in the CDR3. Sequenced sample: peripheral blood. The TCR comes from a man in his forties with acute or convalescent COVID-19. V usage is TRBV18 and J usage is TRBJ2-7; no clear D. CDR3 bases: TGTGCCAGCTCACCAGAGACCCCTCCTAGAGAGCAGTACTTC. Protein sequence: CASSPETPPREQYF.